Each of the 24 T cell receptor beta chains below was sequenced from the same sample in a study of Ad26.COV2.S vaccination and SARS-CoV-2 variants. Repertoires were generated with immunoSEQ multiplex PCR, while TCRdb's copy carries only in-frame clones and drops some. The sample gives roughly 380,000 clones, about 85% of which show up once; approximately 3.5% is in the top ten. Treatment here: 15 to 20 received Ad26.COV2.S at low or high dose, single or two shots; roughly 5 received placebo; per-sample allocation not given. Material that was analyzed had been drawn on day 63 after the first vaccine or placebo injection. Sequenced material: peripheral blood, taken in a trial of Ad26.COV2.S vaccine versus placebo. These receptors all stem from a person between 18 and 65 years old who received the Ad26.COV2.S COVID-19 vaccine or a placebo.

The chain has TRBV5-1 and TRBJ2-3; 7 nucleotides line up with TRBD2. This CDR3 has 15 amino acids. V lost 4 bases, J lost 2 bases, and 7 bases stayed unmatched. CDR1 is SGHRS, CDR2 YFSETQ, per germline. The CDR3 nucleotides are TGCGCCAGCAGCCGGACTGGGGGGGACACAGATACGCAGTATTTT. Translation: CASSRTGGDTDTQYF.

This clone was counted a single time. The rearrangement links TRBV7-8 to TRBJ2-3; 9 bases fit TRBD2. Losses at the gene ends were 2 bases for V and 2 bases for J; bases not matched to a gene: 11. Per the germline V gene, CDR1 is SGHVS and CDR2 is FQNEAQ. The CDR3 is 18 residues long. The chain's CDR3 is CASSLKSRASGVTDTQYF. The CDR3 DNA reads as TGTGCCAGCAGCTTAAAAAGCCGGGCTAGCGGGGTCACAGATACGCAGTATTTT.

The V call is TRBV10-2, the J call TRBJ1-5; D remains unclear. V lost 4 bases to trimming and J lost 8 bases, with 18 bases between them. Germline V gives CDR1 WSHSY, CDR2 SAAADI. The CDR3 spans 15 residues. The chain's CDR3 is CASSVNGIPLEPQHF. DNA of the CDR3: TGCGCCAGCAGTGTAAACGGGATTCCCTTGGAGCCCCAGCATTTT.

This chain connects TRBV7-6 to TRBJ2-1; 8 positions agree with TRBD2. This CDR3 spans 16 amino acids. Unmatched junction bases numbered 5, after V lost 1 base and J lost 3 bases. Germline-derived CDR1 and CDR2 are SGHVS and FNYEAQ. CDR3 nucleotide sequence: TGTGCCAGCAGCTTAGATCCCGGGACTAGCTACAATGAGCAGTTCTTC. Protein sequence: CASSLDPGTSYNEQFF.

This chain uses TRBV11-2 with TRBJ1-3, with a possible D match to TRBD1 (6 bases). Trimming pared 3 bases from V and 5 bases from J, leaving 14 bases between. The germline V gene encodes CDR1 SGHAT and CDR2 FQNNGV. The CDR3 has 15 amino acids. The CDR3: CASSFPGHQRNTIYF. Written as DNA, the CDR3 is TGTGCCAGCAGCTTCCCGGGACACCAAAGAAACACCATATATTTT. The complete variable domain, with remaining parts taken from reference TRBV11-2 and TRBJ1-3, reads EAGVAQSPRYKIIEKRQSVAFWCNPISGHATLYWYQQILGQGPKLLIQFQNNGVVDDSQLPKDRFSAERLKGVDSTLKIQPAKLEDSAVYLCASSFPGHQRNTIYFGEGSWLTVV.

The V and J genes are TRBV4-3 and TRBJ2-7; 9 bases are a match to TRBD2. The CDR3 contains 17 residues. After removal of 1 base from V and 2 bases from J, the junction contained 9 bases not matched to a gene. Germline CDR1 reads LGHNA; CDR2 reads YSLEER. The CDR3 DNA sequence: TGCGCCAGCAGCCAAGCGGACCCAGCGGGAGGACCCTACGAGCAGTACTTC. Protein product: CASSQADPAGGPYEQYF.

This clone qualifies as medium-sized. The V call is TRBV3-1 (or the pseudogene TRBV3-2), the J call TRBJ2-7; TRBD1 is a possible D gene (6 bases). Germline CDR1 LGHDT, CDR2 YNNKEL (reference sequence). This CDR3 spans 14 amino acids. Trimming removed 3 bases from V and 3 bases from J, with 12 bases in between. Here the CDR3 DNA reads TGTGCCAGCAGCCATCTCCGAGGGGGCTACGAGCAGTACTTC. Amino acids: CASSHLRGGYEQYF.

The chain employs TRBV11-3 and TRBJ2-1; D gene uncertain. V was cut by 2 bases and J by 5 bases, with 10 bases left in between. CDR3 length: 14 amino acids. Germline V gene sequence: CDR1 SGHNT, CDR2 YENEEA. As DNA, the CDR3 is TGTGCCAGCAGCTTATCTCGGGCGGACAATGAGCAGTTCTTC. Translation gives CASSLSRADNEQFF.

The CDR3 loop reads CASSLITGTGGNQETQYF. The CDR3 nucleotides read TGTGCCAGCAGCCTGATAACGGGGACAGGGGGCAACCAAGAGACCCAGTACTTC. The rearrangement uses TRBV28 and TRBJ2-5; 12 nucleotides agree with TRBD1. The length of the CDR3 is 18 residues. Germline values: CDR1 MDHEN, CDR2 SYDVKM. The V segment lost 6 bases and the J segment 0 bases; nucleotides outside the gene matches: 11.

The chain carries TRBV5-4 and TRBJ2-3; 7 bases match TRBD1. The junction had 5 bases not matched to a gene; V was cut back by 0 bases and J by 4 bases. The CDR3 is 15 residues long. Germline V gene data show CDR1 as SGHNT and CDR2 as YYREEE (reference sequence). CDR3 nucleotides: TGTGCCAGCAGCTTGGCGGGACAGTCGGCAGATACGCAGTATTTT. It yields the protein CASSLAGQSADTQYF.

V and J are TRBV7-2 and TRBJ2-1; TRBD2 matches 11 bases. With V trimmed by 8 bases and J by 12 bases, 15 bases remained unmatched. This CDR3 is 15 amino acids long. Germline-derived CDR1 and CDR2 are SGHTA and FQGNSA. CDR3 sequence reads: CASLRQLAGESGQFF. CDR3 nucleotide sequence: TGTGCCAGCCTACGACAACTAGCGGGAGAGAGTGGGCAGTTCTTC.

The rearrangement links TRBV6-5 to TRBJ2-3; no reliable D call. Trimming shortened V by 7 bases and J by 1 base, and 9 bases separated the two germline ends. Looked up from germline, CDR1 is MNHEY and CDR2 is SVGAGI. The CDR3 covers 13 residues. CDR3 residues: CASTMVGTDTQYF. The CDR3 DNA reads as TGTGCCAGCACGATGGTGGGCACAGATACGCAGTATTTT.

The rearrangement joins TRBV19 to TRBJ2-1, with D tentatively TRBD1 (5 bases). Germline V gives CDR1 LNHDA, CDR2 SQIVND (reference sequence). This CDR3 has 14 amino acids. V was shortened by 3 bases and J by 7 bases, with 13 bases between the two germline ends. The CDR3 loop reads CASSIWQGRNEQFF. The CDR3, as DNA: TGTGCCAGTAGTATTTGGCAGGGTCGGAATGAGCAGTTCTTC.

V usage is TRBV30 and J usage is TRBJ1-2; D remains ambiguous. V shed 3 bases and J shed 4 bases, with 9 bases lying between them. Germline V CDR1 and CDR2: GTSNPN, SVGIG (reference sequence). This CDR3 spans 12 amino acids. The DNA of the CDR3 is TGTGCCTGGAGCGTCAGCCCCTATGGCTACACCTTC. Its translation is CAWSVSPYGYTF.

This chain links TRBV10-2 with TRBJ1-3; D perhaps matches TRBD1 (5 bases). The CDR3 runs 15 residues. CDR1 and CDR2 from the germline V gene are WSHSY and SAAADI. Trimming took 0 bases from V and 4 from J, leaving 10 bases between them. This CDR3 is CASSESGGSGNTIYF. The CDR3, as DNA: TGCGCCAGCAGTGAGTCGGGGGGTTCAGGAAACACCATATATTTT.

The chain combines TRBV2 with TRBJ2-7; possibly TRBD1 for D (6 bases). Germline CDR1 reads SNHLY; CDR2 reads FYNNEI. This CDR3 spans 15 amino acids. V gave up 2 bases and J gave up 5 bases, with 16 bases separating them. CDR3 nucleotides: TGTGCCAGCAGTGAACTCCGCCAGGGGACGGACGAGCAGTACTTC. It is translated as CASSELRQGTDEQYF. Drawing the rest from reference TRBV2 and TRBJ2-7, the complete variable domain is EPEVTQTPSHQVTQMGQEVILRCVPISNHLYFYWYRQILGQKVEFLVSFYNNEISEKSEIFDDQFSVERPDGSNFTLKIRSTKLEDSAMYFCASSELRQGTDEQYFGPGTRLTVT.

The chain employs TRBV30 and TRBJ1-3; no clear D. Germline-derived CDR1 and CDR2 are GTSNPN and SVGIG (reference sequence). The V and J ends lost 0 bases and 4 bases respectively, with 13 bases between them. The CDR3 totals 15 residues. CDR3 loop: CAWSVSGRAGNTIYF. The CDR3, as DNA: TGTGCCTGGAGTGTTTCCGGGCGGGCCGGAAACACCATATATTTT. The full variable domain, in which reference TRBV30 and TRBJ1-3 provide the parts outside the CDR3, is SQTIHQWPATLVQPVGSPLSLECTVEGTSNPNLYWYRQAAGRGLQLLFYSVGIGQISSEVPQNLSASRPQDRQFILSSKKLLLSDSGFYLCAWSVSGRAGNTIYFGEGSWLTVV.

This clone was observed many times. The V call is TRBV7-2, the J call TRBJ1-2; D is uncertain. V lost 4 bases and J 8 bases, leaving 14 bases between the germline ends. This CDR3 has 13 amino acids. Germline V gene data show CDR1 as SGHTA and CDR2 as FQGNSA. The CDR3 DNA reads as TGTGCCAGCAGCTCGAAGGGAGTGGACGGCTACACCTTC. Its protein product is CASSSKGVDGYTF. The full variable domain, with the rest looked up from reference TRBV7-2 and TRBJ1-2, is GAGVSQSPSNKVTEKGKDVELRCDPISGHTALYWYRQSLGQGLEFLIYFQGNSAPDKSGLPSDRFSAERTGGSVSTLTIQRTQQEDSAVYLCASSSKGVDGYTFGSGTRLTVV.

The CDR3 region is CASSRTKPRQYF. The CDR3 DNA follows: TGTGCCAGCAGCCGAACTAAACCAAGGCAGTATTTT. The chain has TRBV12-3 or TRBV12-4 and TRBJ2-3; D is uncertain. The CDR3 covers 12 residues. V dropped 6 bases and J dropped 11 bases, with 15 bases sitting between them.

J is TRBJ2-1 and V is TRBV30; TRBD2 matches 8 bases. V shed 0 bases and J 7 bases; nucleotides not matched to a gene: 8. The germline V gene has CDR1 GTSNPN and CDR2 SVGIG (reference sequence). The CDR3 is 15 amino acids. The chain's CDR3 is CAWSVQSGGSNEQFF. The CDR3 DNA follows: TGTGCCTGGAGTGTACAAAGCGGGGGTTCAAATGAGCAGTTCTTC.

This chain links TRBV27 with TRBJ1-5, with D unresolved. V was pared by 7 bases and J by 4 bases, with 29 bases between. This CDR3 region has 19 residues. In germline, CDR1 is MNHEY, CDR2 SMNVEV (reference sequence). The DNA of the CDR3 is TGTGCCAGCATGTTGTTAGGATCTAGGGAGGAATACTCTAATCAGCCCCAGCATTTT. Protein sequence: CASMLLGSREEYSNQPQHF.

This clone was seen only a few times. The chain employs TRBV4-3 and TRBJ2-6; tentatively, D is TRBD2 (5 bases). Germline assignment: CDR1 LGHNA and CDR2 YSLEER. The CDR3 has 16 amino acids. V lost 0 bases and J 3 bases, leaving 9 bases between the germline ends. CDR3 sequence reads: CASSQDFRGGANVLTF. The DNA of the CDR3 is TGCGCCAGCAGCCAAGATTTCCGGGGTGGGGCCAACGTCCTGACTTTC.

The chain employs TRBV5-8 and TRBJ2-5, with a tentative D call TRBD1 (6 bases). Germline V gives CDR1 SGHTS, CDR2 YDEGEE. Trimming took 1 base from V and 9 from J, leaving 10 bases between them. The length of the CDR3 is 12 residues. This CDR3 reads CASSLYRAAQYF. The CDR3, as DNA: TGTGCCAGCAGCTTGTACAGGGCGGCCCAGTACTTC.

CDR3 bases: TGTGCCATCAGCCAGGGGGCAGCGAACACTGAAGCTTTCTTT. Amino acid sequence: CAISQGAANTEAFF. This rearrangement joins TRBV10-3 to TRBJ1-1; 8 positions agree with TRBD1. Germline lookup yields CDR1 ENHRY and CDR2 SYGVKD. The V gene end was trimmed by 6 bases and the J gene end by 1 base; junction bases not matched to a gene: 4. The CDR3 has 14 amino acids.